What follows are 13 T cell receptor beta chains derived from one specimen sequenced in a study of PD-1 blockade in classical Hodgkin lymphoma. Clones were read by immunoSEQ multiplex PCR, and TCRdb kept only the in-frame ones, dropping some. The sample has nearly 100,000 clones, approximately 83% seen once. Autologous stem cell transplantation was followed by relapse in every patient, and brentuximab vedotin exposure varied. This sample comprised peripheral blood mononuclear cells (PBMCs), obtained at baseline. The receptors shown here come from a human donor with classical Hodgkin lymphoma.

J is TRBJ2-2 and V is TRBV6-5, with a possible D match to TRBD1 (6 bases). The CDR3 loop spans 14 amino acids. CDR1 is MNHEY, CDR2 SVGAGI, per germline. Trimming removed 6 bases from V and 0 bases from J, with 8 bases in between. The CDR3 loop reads CASRTGPNTGELFF. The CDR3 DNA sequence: TGTGCCAGCAGGACAGGTCCGAACACCGGGGAGCTGTTTTTT.

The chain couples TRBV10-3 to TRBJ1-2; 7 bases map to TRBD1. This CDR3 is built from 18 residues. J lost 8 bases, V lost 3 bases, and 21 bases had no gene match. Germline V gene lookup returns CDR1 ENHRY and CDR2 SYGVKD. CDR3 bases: TGTGCCATCAGTGAAGGCCTCGGGACAGTACTCCTATATGAGGGCTACACCTTC. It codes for CAISEGLGTVLLYEGYTF.

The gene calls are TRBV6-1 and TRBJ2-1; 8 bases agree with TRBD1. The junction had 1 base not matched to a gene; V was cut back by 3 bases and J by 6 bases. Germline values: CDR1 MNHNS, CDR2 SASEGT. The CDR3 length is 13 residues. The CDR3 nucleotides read TGTGCCAGCAGTGACAGGGGGCGCAATGAGCAGTTCTTC. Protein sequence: CASSDRGRNEQFF.

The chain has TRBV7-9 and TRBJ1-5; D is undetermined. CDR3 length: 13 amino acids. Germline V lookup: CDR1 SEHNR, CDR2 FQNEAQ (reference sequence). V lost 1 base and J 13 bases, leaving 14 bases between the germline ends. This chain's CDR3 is CASSLESAGVQHF. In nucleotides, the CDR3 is TGTGCCAGCAGCTTAGAGTCAGCGGGCGTACAGCATTTT.

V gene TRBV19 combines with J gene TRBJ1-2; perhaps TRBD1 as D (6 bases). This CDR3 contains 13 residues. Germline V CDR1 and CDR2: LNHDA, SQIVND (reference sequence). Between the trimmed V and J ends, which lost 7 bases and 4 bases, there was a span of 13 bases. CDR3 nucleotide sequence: TGTGCCAGTAATGACCGGGGGCGCTATGGCTACACCTTC. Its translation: CASNDRGRYGYTF.

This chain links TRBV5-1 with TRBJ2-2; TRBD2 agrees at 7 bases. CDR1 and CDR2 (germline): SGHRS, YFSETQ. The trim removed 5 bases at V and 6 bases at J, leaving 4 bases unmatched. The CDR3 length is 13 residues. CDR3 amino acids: CASSPGGAGELFF. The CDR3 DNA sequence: TGCGCCAGCAGTCCGGGGGGAGCCGGGGAGCTGTTTTTT. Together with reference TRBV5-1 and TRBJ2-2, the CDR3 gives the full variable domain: KAGVTQTPRYLIKTRGQQVTLSCSPISGHRSVSWYQQTPGQGLQFLFEYFSETQRNKGNFPGRFSGRQFSNSRSEMNVSTLELGDSALYLCASSPGGAGELFFGEGSRLTVL.

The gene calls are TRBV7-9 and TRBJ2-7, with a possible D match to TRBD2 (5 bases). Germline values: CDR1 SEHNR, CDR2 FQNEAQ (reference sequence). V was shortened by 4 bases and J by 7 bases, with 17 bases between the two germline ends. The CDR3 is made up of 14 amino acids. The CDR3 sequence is CASSSSGGPWEQYF. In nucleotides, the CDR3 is TGTGCCAGCAGCTCCAGCGGAGGCCCCTGGGAGCAGTACTTC.

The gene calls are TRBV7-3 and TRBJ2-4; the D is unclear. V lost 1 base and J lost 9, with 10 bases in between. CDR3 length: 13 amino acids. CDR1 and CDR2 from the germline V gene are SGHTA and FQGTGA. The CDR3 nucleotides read TGTGCCAGCAGCTTAAATAGGGTCGGCATTCAGTACTTC. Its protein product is CASSLNRVGIQYF.

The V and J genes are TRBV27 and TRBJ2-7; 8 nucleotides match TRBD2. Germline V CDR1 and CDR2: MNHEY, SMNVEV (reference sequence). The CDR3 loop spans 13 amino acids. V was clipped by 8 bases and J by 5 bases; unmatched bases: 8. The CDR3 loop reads CASGLPGLDEQYF. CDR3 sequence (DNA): TGTGCCAGCGGCCTTCCGGGACTAGACGAGCAGTACTTC.

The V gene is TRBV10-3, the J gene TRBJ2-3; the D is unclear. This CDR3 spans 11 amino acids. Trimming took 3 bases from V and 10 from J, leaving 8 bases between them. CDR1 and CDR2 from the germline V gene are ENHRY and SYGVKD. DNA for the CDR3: TGTGCCATCAGTGAAGGGATGGCGCAGTATTTT. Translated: CAISEGMAQYF.

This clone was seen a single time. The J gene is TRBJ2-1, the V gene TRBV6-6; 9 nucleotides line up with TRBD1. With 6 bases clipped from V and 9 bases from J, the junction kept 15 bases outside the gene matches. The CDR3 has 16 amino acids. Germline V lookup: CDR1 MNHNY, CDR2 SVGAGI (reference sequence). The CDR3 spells CASRHGGTGYFSEQFF. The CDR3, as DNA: TGTGCCAGCAGGCACGGGGGGACAGGGTATTTTAGTGAGCAGTTCTTC.

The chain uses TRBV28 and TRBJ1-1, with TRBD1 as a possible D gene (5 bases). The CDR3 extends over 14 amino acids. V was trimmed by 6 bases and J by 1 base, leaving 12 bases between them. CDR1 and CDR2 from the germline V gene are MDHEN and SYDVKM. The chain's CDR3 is CASRRQLPNTEAFF. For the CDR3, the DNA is TGTGCCAGCAGACGACAGCTTCCGAACACTGAAGCTTTCTTT. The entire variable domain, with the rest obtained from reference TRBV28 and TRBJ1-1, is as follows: DVKVTQSSRYLVKRTGEKVFLECVQDMDHENMFWYRQDPGLGLRLIYFSYDVKMKEKGDIPEGYSVSREKKERFSLILESASTNQTSMYLCASRRQLPNTEAFFGQGTRLTVV.

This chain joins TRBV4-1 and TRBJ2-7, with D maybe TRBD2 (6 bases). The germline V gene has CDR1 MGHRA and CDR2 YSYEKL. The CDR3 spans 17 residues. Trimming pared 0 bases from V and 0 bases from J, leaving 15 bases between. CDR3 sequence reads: CASSQEGRRDHSYEQYF. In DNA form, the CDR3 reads TGCGCCAGCAGCCAAGAAGGCCGGAGGGACCACTCCTACGAGCAGTACTTC.